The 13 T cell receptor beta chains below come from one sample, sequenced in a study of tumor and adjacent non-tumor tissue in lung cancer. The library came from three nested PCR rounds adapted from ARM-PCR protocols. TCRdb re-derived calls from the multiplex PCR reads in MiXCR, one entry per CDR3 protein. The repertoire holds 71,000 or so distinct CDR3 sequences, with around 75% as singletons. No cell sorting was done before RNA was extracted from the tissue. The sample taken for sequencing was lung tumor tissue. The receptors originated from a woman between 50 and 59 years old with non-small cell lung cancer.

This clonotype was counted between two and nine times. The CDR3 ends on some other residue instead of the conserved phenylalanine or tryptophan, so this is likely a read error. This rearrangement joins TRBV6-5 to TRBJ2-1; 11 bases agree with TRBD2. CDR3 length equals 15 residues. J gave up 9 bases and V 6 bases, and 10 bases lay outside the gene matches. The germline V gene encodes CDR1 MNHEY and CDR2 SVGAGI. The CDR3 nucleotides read TGTGCCAGCAGAATCCGGACTAGCGGGTCGGGTGAGCAGTTCTCA. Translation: CASRIRTSGSGEQFS.

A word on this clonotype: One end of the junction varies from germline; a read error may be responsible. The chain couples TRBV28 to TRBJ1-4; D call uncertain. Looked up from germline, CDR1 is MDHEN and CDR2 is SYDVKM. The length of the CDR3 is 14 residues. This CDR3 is CASSWDATNEKLLF. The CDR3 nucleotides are TGTGCCAGCAGTTGGGATGCAACTAATGAAAAACTGTTGTTT.

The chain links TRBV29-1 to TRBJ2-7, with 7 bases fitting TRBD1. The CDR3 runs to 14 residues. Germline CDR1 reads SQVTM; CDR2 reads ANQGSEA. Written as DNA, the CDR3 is TGCAGTATACAGGGGAGAGGAGTTTCCTACGAGCAGTACTTC. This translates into CSIQGRGVSYEQYF.

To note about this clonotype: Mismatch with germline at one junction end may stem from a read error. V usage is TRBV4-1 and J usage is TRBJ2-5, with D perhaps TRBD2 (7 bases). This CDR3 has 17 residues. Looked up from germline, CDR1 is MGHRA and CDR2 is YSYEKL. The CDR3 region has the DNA TGCGACAGCAGCCAAGGTGGCAGGGGAGGGGAAAGAGAGATTCAGTACTTC. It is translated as CDSSQGGRGGEREIQYF.

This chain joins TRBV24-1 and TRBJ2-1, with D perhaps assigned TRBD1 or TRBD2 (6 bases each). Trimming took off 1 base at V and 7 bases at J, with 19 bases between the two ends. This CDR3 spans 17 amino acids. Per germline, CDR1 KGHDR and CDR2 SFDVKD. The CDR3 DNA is TGTGCCACCAGTGATTTCCGGGGGCCATATGAAAGAAATGAGCAGTTCTTC. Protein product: CATSDFRGPYERNEQFF.

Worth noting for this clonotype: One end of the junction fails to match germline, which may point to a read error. Here the CDR3 DNA reads TGCGCCAGTAGCCAAGCGACTACCTCTGGGGCCAACGTCCTGACTTTC. It is translated as CASSQATTSGANVLTF. The chain carries TRBV4-3 and TRBJ2-6, with D possibly TRBD2 on 5 matching bases. This CDR3 comprises 16 residues. Germline V CDR1 and CDR2: LGHNA, YSLEER.

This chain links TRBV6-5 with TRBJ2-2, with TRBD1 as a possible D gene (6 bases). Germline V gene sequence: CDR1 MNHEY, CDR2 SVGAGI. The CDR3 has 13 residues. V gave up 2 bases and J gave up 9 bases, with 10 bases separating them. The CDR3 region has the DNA TGTGCCAGCAGTTACGGGGGCACTTGGGAGCTGTTTTTT. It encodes CASSYGGTWELFF.

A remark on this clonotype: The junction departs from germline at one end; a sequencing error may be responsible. For the CDR3, the DNA is TGCACTGCTAAAGGCCGAACACTGAAGGTGGGCACAGATACACAGTATTTT. Amino acid sequence: CTAKGRTLKVGTDTQYF. The chain combines TRBV20-1 with TRBJ2-3; no firm D call. This CDR3 contains 17 residues. Germline lookup yields CDR1 DFQATT and CDR2 SNEGSKA (reference sequence).

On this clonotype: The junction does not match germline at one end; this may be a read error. The CDR3 DNA reads TGCAGTGCTAGAGATACCGGCGGAGGCTCCCACGAGCATTACTTC. It yields the protein CSARDTGGGSHEHYF. The chain combines TRBV20-1 with TRBJ2-7; tentatively, D is TRBD2 (5 bases). CDR1 and CDR2 (germline): DFQATT, SNEGSKA (reference sequence). CDR3 length: 15 residues.

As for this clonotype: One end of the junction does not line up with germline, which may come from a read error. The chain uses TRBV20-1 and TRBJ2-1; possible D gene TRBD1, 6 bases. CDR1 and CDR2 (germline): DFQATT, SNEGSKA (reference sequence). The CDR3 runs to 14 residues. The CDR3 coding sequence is TGCAATGCTAGAGAGGGGGAAGTAAGTAATGGGCAGTTCTTC. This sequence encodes CNAREGEVSNGQFF.

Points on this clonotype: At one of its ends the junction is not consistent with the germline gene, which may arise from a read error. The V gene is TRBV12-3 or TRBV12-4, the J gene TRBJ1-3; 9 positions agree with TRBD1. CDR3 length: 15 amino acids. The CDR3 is CVSSLSGQGKNIIYF. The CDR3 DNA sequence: TGTGTCAGTAGTCTCTCGGGACAGGGAAAAAACATCATATATTTT.

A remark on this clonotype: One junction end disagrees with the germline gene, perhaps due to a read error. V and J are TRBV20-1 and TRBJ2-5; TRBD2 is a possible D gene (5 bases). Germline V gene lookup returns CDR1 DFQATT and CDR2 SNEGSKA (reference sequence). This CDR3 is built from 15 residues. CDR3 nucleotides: TGCAGTGTTACCAAACCGACGGGGAGCCGCGAGACCCAATACTTC. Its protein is CSVTKPTGSRETQYF.

This CDR3 reads CASNPETAYTF. CDR3 DNA sequence: TGTGCCAGCAATCCGGAGACAGCCTACACCTTC. The V call is TRBV12-3 or TRBV12-4, the J call TRBJ1-2, with D possibly TRBD1 on 5 matching bases. Trimming took off 7 bases at V and 10 bases at J, with 13 bases between the two ends. The CDR3 consists of 11 residues.